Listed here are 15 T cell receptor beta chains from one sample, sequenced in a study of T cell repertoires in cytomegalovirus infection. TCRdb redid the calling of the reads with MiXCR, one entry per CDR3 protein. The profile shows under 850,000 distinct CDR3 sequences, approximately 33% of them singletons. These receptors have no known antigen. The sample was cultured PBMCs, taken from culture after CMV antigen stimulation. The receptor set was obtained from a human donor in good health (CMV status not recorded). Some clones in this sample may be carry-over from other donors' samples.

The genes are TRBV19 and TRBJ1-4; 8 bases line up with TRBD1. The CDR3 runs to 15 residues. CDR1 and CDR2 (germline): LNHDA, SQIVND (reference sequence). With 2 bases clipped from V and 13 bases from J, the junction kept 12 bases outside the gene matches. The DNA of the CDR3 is TGTGCCAGTAGTATATACCGCGGGACAGGCCGTCGACTGTTTTTT. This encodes CASSIYRGTGRRLFF.

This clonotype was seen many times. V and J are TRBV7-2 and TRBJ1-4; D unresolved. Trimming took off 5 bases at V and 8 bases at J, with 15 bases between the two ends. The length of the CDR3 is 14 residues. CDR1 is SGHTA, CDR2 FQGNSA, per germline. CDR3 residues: CASSPGSFWEKLFF. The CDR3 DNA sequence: TGTGCCAGCAGCCCGGGTTCTTTTTGGGAAAAACTGTTTTTT.

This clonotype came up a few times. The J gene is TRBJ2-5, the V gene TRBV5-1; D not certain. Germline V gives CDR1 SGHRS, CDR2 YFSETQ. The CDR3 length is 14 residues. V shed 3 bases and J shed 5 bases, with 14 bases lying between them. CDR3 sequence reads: CASSSPELGETQYF. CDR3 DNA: TGCGCCAGCAGCTCCCCGGAGCTGGGCGAGACCCAGTACTTC.

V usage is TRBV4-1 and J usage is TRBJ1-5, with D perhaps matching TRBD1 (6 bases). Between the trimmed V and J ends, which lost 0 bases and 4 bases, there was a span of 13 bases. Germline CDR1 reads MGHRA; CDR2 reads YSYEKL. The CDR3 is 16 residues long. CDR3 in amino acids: CASSQDGGGGNQPQHF. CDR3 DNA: TGCGCCAGCAGCCAAGATGGAGGGGGGGGAAATCAGCCCCAGCATTTT.

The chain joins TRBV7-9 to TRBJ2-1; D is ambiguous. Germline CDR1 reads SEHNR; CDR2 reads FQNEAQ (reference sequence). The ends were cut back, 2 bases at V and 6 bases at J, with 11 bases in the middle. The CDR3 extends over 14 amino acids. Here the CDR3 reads CASSLIQTGNEQFF. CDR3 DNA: TGTGCCAGCAGCTTAATTCAGACGGGCAATGAGCAGTTCTTC.

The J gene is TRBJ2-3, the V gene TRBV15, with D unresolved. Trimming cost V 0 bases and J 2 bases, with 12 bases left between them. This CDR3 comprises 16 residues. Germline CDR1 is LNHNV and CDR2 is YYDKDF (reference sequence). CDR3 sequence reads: CATSRDTGRTTDTQYF. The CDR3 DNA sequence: TGTGCCACCAGCAGAGATACGGGTCGGACCACAGATACGCAGTATTTT.

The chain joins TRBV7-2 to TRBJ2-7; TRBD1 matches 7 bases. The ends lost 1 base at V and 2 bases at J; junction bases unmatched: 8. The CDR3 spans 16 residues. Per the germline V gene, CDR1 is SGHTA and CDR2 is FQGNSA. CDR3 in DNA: TGTGCCAGCAGCTTAGGAGGGGGCTATTCGACCTACGAGCAGTACTTC. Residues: CASSLGGGYSTYEQYF.

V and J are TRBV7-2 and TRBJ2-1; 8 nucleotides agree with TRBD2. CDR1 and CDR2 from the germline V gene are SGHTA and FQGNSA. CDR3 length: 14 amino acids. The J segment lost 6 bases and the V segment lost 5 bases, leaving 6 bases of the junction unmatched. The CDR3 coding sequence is TGTGCCAGCAGCCGGGAGGGGTCGGCCAATGAGCAGTTCTTC. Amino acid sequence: CASSREGSANEQFF. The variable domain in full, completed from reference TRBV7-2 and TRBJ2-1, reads GAGVSQSPSNKVTEKGKDVELRCDPISGHTALYWYRQSLGQGLEFLIYFQGNSAPDKSGLPSDRFSAERTGGSVSTLTIQRTQQEDSAVYLCASSREGSANEQFFGPGTRLTVL.

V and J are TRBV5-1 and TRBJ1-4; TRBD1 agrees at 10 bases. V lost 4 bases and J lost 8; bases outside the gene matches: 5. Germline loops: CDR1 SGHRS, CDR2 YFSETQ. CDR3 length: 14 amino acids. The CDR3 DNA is TGCGCCAGCAGCGAGGGACAGGGGCAGGAAAAACTGTTTTTT. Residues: CASSEGQGQEKLFF. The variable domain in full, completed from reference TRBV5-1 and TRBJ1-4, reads KAGVTQTPRYLIKTRGQQVTLSCSPISGHRSVSWYQQTPGQGLQFLFEYFSETQRNKGNFPGRFSGRQFSNSRSEMNVSTLELGDSALYLCASSEGQGQEKLFFGSGTQLSVL.

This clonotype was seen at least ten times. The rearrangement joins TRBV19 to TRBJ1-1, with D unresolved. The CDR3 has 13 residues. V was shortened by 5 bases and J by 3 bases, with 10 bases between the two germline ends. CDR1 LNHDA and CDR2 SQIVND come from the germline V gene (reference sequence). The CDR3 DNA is TGTGCCAGTAGTCCCAGCGGAGACACTGAAGCTTTCTTT. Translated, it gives CASSPSGDTEAFF. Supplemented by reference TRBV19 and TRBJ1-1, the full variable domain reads DGGITQSPKYLFRKEGQNVTLSCEQNLNHDAMYWYRQDPGQGLRLIYYSQIVNDFQKGDIAEGYSVSREKKESFPLTVTSAQKNPTAFYLCASSPSGDTEAFFGQGTRLTVV.

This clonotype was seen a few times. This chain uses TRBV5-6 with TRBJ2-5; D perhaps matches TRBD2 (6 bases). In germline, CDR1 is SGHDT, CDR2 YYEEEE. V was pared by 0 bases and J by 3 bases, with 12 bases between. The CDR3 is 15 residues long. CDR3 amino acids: CASSLGGVPEETQYF. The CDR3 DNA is TGTGCCAGCAGCTTGGGCGGGGTACCAGAAGAGACCCAGTACTTC.

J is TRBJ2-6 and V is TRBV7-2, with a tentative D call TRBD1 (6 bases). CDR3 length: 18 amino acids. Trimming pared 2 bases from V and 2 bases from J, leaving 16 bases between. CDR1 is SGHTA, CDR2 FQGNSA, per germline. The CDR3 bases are TGTGCCAGCAGCTTACGGATCACAGGGAGACCTGGGGCCAACGTCCTGACTTTC. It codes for CASSLRITGRPGANVLTF.

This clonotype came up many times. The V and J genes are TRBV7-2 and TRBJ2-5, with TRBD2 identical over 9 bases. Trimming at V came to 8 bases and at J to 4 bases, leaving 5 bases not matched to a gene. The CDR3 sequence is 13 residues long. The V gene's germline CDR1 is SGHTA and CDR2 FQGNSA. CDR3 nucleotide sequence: TGTGCCAGCGGCGGGGGGGGCCGAGAGACCCAGTACTTC. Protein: CASGGGGRETQYF.

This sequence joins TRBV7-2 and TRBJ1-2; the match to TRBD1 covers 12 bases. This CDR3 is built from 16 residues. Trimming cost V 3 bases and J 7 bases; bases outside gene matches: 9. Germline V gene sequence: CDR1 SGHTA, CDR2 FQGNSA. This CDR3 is CASSFTAGTGGGGYTF. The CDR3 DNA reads TGTGCCAGCAGCTTTACAGCCGGGACAGGGGGCGGTGGCTACACCTTC.

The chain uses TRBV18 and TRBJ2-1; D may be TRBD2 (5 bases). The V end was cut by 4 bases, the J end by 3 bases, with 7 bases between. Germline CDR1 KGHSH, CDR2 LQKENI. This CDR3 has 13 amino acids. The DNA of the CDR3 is TGTGCCAGCTCACGCGGACTCTACAATGAGCAGTTCTTC. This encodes CASSRGLYNEQFF.